These T cell receptor beta chains were read from a single sample in a study of blood T cell repertoires in COVID-19. Profiled with immunoSEQ multiplex PCR; TCRdb holds only in-frame clones, not every one. Here the sample spans approximately 99,000 clones, over 80% being singletons. Sequencing was carried out using peripheral blood. These receptors all stem from a man aged 70-80 years with active or convalescent COVID-19. Both conserved end residues are part of each CDR3. A D gene is named only where the DNA matches it firmly. Where a row states a size, it is once, few, many or the class of an expanded clone; other rows omit it.

-	TRBJ1-5	-	TRBV6-6	CASSYSQGGQPQHF	TGTGCCAGCAGTTACTCTCAGGGTGGCCAGCCCCAGCATTTT
-	TRBJ1-5	-	TRBV12-3/TRBV12-4	CASSLTQGQPQHF	TGTGCCAGCAGTTTAACACAGGGACAGCCCCAGCATTTT
-	TRBJ1-4	-	TRBV2	CASSQVNLGEKLFF	TGTGCCAGCAGCCAGGTCAACTTGGGTGAAAAACTGTTTTTT
-	TRBJ1-1	few	TRBV7-8	CASSLRGATEAFF	TGTGCCAGCAGCTTGCGGGGGGCCACTGAAGCTTTCTTT
-	TRBJ1-1	-	TRBV9	CASSVEPRRNTEAFF	TGTGCCAGCAGCGTAGAGCCTAGGAGGAACACTGAAGCTTTCTTT
-	TRBJ1-5	-	TRBV19	CASSIDRGGVGQPQHF	TGTGCCAGTAGTATAGATCGAGGAGGGGTGGGTCAGCCCCAGCATTTT
TRBD1	TRBJ1-5	-	TRBV23-1	CASISLDRRSNQPQHF	TGCGCCAGCATATCCCTGGACAGGAGGAGCAATCAGCCCCAGCATTTT
-	TRBJ1-1	-	TRBV7-8	CASSLSREGAFF	TGTGCCAGCAGCCTTTCCCGGGAAGGAGCTTTCTTT
TRBD1	TRBJ1-6	-	TRBV7-9	CASSGQGDSPLHF	TGTGCCAGCAGTGGACAGGGGGATTCACCCCTCCACTTT
TRBD2	TRBJ2-7	-	TRBV7-2	CASSLTAGDYEQYF	TGTGCCAGCAGCTTAACTGCGGGAGACTACGAGCAGTACTTC
TRBD1	TRBJ2-3	-	TRBV2	CASSYLQGADTQYF	TGTGCCAGCAGTTACCTTCAGGGGGCAGATACGCAGTATTTT
TRBD1	TRBJ1-1	-	TRBV2	CASRGTGASEAFF	TGTGCCAGCAGGGGAACAGGGGCCTCAGAAGCTTTCTTT
TRBD1	TRBJ1-2	-	TRBV10-3	CATRDTGDSVYGYTF	TGTGCCACGAGGGATACAGGGGATTCAGTCTATGGCTACACCTTC
-	TRBJ2-7	-	TRBV7-9	CASSPPAGMSSYEQYF	TGTGCCAGCAGCCCCCCCGCAGGGATGAGCTCCTACGAGCAGTACTTC
-	TRBJ1-1	-	TRBV7-9	CASSGRGTEAFF	TGTGCCAGCAGCGGGAGAGGGACTGAAGCTTTCTTT
TRBD1	TRBJ1-2	-	TRBV6-1	CASSEALPGQGGYTF	TGTGCCAGCAGTGAAGCGCTTCCCGGACAGGGTGGCTACACCTTC
TRBD2	TRBJ2-5	-	TRBV5-1	CASSLFLAGVWETQYF	TGCGCCAGCAGCTTGTTTCTAGCGGGGGTATGGGAGACCCAGTACTTC
-	TRBJ2-2	-	TRBV6-5	CASRAGLNTGELFF	TGTGCCAGTCGAGCGGGCTTGAACACCGGGGAGCTGTTTTTT
TRBD2	TRBJ2-1	-	TRBV27	CASSLFLREGPYNEQFF	TGTGCCAGCAGTTTATTTCTCCGGGAGGGTCCCTACAATGAGCAGTTCTTC
TRBD1	TRBJ1-1	once	TRBV5-1	CASSALDRDHTEAFF	TGCGCCAGCAGCGCCCTGGACAGGGACCACACTGAAGCTTTCTTT
-	TRBJ1-1	once	TRBV7-9	CASTPDTINTEAFF	TGTGCCAGCACACCCGACACGATTAACACTGAAGCTTTCTTT
TRBD1	TRBJ1-4	-	TRBV28	CASSTDRGLWEKLFF	TGTGCCAGCAGCACTGACAGGGGTCTTTGGGAAAAACTGTTTTTT
-	TRBJ2-1	-	TRBV6-5	CASRPSVGGYNEQFF	TGTGCCAGCAGGCCCAGTGTAGGGGGTTACAATGAGCAGTTCTTC
-	TRBJ2-1	-	TRBV19	CASSRVEFEQFF	TGTGCCAGTAGTCGGGTCGAATTCGAGCAGTTCTTC
-	TRBJ1-4	-	TRBV28	CASSLRGTNEKLFF	TGTGCCAGCAGTTTAAGGGGAACTAATGAAAAACTGTTTTTT
TRBD1	TRBJ1-2	-	TRBV15	CATSRGTGQTYGYTF	TGTGCCACCAGCAGAGGGACAGGGCAGACCTATGGCTACACCTTC
TRBD2	TRBJ2-6	-	TRBV7-2	CASSLPGGAPSGANVLTF	TGTGCCAGCAGCTTACCCGGGGGGGCCCCCTCTGGGGCCAACGTCCTGACTTTC
TRBD1	TRBJ1-1	-	TRBV28	CASSSIPGTGRDTEAFF	TGTGCCAGCAGTTCGATCCCCGGGACAGGGAGAGACACTGAAGCTTTCTTT
-	TRBJ1-3	-	TRBV6-4	CASSDYTSGNTIYF	TGTGCCAGCAGTGACTACACCTCTGGAAACACCATATATTTT
TRBD2	TRBJ2-3	-	TRBV27	CASNRLSSGGVVTTDTQYF	TGTGCCAGCAACCGCCTCTCTAGCGGGGGGGTCGTCACGACAGATACGCAGTATTTT
TRBD1	TRBJ1-5	-	TRBV6-5	CASSPDRNQPQHF	TGTGCCAGCAGTCCGGACAGGAATCAGCCCCAGCATTTT
TRBD1	TRBJ1-1	-	TRBV9	CASSGTGMWATEAFF	TGTGCCAGCAGCGGGACAGGGATGTGGGCTACTGAAGCTTTCTTT
-	TRBJ1-1	-	TRBV5-1	CASSLGGGDTEAFF	TGCGCCAGCAGCTTGGGGGGCGGAGACACTGAAGCTTTCTTT
-	TRBJ2-3	-	TRBV9	CASSVDDRGDTQYF	TGTGCCAGCAGCGTAGACGATCGGGGAGATACGCAGTATTTT
TRBD2	TRBJ2-2	once	TRBV5-1	CASSWLAGDTGELFF	TGCGCCAGCAGCTGGCTAGCGGGAGACACCGGGGAGCTGTTTTTT
TRBD1	TRBJ1-6	-	TRBV9	CASSARDRGAGSPLHF	TGTGCCAGCAGCGCTCGCGACAGGGGAGCAGGTTCACCCCTCCACTTT
-	TRBJ1-5	-	TRBV5-4	CASSLYEGNQPQHF	TGTGCCAGCAGCTTGTATGAGGGAAACCAGCCCCAGCATTTT
-	TRBJ1-3	-	TRBV7-2	CASSLEQGGRNTIYF	TGTGCCAGCAGCTTGGAACAGGGTGGTCGAAACACCATATATTTT
-	TRBJ1-4	-	TRBV27	CASTRGIGGEKLFF	TGTGCCAGCACAAGAGGGATTGGCGGTGAAAAACTGTTTTTT
TRBD1	TRBJ1-4	-	TRBV29-1	CSVTTGDEKLFF	TGCAGCGTTACGACAGGGGATGAAAAACTGTTTTTT
-	TRBJ1-3	-	TRBV10-1	CASSESRTLGNTIYF	TGCGCCAGCAGTGAAAGTAGGACATTAGGAAACACCATATATTTT
TRBD1	TRBJ1-2	few	TRBV6-5	CASTRDSLPGGYTF	TGTGCCAGCACCAGGGACAGCCTCCCCGGGGGCTACACCTTC
-	TRBJ2-3	-	TRBV28	CASSAPTAYSTDTQYF	TGTGCCAGCAGTGCGCCGACAGCCTATAGCACAGATACGCAGTATTTT
TRBD2	TRBJ2-7	-	TRBV7-8	CASSSSASGAYEQYF	TGTGCCAGCAGCTCATCCGCCAGCGGGGCTTACGAGCAGTACTTC
-	TRBJ1-2	-	TRBV27	CASRQSGGGNYGYTF	TGTGCCAGCCGTCAATCCGGGGGAGGTAACTATGGCTACACCTTC
-	TRBJ2-5	few	TRBV5-6	CASSWGGGEETQYF	TGTGCCAGCAGCTGGGGAGGCGGGGAAGAGACCCAGTACTTC